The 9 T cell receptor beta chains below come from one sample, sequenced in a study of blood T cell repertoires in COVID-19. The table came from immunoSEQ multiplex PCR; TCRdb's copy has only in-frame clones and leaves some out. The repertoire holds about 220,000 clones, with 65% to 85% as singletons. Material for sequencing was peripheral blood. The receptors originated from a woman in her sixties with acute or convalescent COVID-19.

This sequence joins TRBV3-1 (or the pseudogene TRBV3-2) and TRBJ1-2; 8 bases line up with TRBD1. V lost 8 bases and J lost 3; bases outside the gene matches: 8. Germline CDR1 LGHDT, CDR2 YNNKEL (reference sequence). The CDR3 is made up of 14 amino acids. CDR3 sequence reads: CASGGQGLDYGYTF. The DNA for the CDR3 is TGTGCCAGCGGCGGACAGGGTCTCGACTATGGCTACACCTTC.

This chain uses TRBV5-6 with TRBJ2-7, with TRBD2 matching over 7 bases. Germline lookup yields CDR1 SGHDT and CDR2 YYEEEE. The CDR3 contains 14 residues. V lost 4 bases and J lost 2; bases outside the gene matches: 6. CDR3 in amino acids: CASSPRGEPYEQYF. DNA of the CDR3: TGTGCCAGCAGCCCCCGGGGGGAGCCCTACGAGCAGTACTTC.

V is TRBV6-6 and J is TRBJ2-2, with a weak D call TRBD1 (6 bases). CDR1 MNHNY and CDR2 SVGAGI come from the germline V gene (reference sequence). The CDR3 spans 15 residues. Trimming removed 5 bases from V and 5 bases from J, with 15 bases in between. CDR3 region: CASSNDRRRTGELFF. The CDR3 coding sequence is TGTGCCAGCAGTAACGACAGGAGGAGGACCGGGGAGCTGTTTTTT.

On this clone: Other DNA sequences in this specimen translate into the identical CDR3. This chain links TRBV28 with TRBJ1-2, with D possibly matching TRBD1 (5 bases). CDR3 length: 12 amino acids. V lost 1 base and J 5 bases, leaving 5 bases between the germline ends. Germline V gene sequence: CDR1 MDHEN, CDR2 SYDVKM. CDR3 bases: TGTGCCAGCAGTTTATCAGGGTATGGCTACACCTTC. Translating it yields CASSLSGYGYTF.

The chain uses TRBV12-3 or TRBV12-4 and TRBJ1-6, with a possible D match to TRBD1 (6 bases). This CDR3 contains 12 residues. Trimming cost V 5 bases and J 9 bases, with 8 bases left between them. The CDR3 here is CASSRGSSPLHF. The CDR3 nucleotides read TGTGCCAGCAGTAGGGGGAGTTCACCCCTCCACTTT.

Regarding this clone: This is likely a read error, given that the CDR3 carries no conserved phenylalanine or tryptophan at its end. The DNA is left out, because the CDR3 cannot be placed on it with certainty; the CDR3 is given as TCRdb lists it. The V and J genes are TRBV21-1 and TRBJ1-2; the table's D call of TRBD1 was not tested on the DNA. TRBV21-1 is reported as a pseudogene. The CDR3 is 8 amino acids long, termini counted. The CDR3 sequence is CAKNRSWV.

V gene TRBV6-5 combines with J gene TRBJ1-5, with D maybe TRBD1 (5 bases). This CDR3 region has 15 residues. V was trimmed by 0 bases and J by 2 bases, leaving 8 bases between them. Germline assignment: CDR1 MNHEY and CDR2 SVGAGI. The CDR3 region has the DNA TGTGCCAGCAGTTACTCCAGGGAGGGCAATCAGCCCCAGCATTTT. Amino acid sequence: CASSYSREGNQPQHF.

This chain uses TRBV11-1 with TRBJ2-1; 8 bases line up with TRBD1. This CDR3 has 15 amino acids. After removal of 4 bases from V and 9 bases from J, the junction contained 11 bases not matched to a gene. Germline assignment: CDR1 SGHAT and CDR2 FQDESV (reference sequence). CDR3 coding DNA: TGTGCCAGCAGCTCGCCACACCAGGGGGCGCCTGAGCAGTTCTTC. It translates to CASSSPHQGAPEQFF.

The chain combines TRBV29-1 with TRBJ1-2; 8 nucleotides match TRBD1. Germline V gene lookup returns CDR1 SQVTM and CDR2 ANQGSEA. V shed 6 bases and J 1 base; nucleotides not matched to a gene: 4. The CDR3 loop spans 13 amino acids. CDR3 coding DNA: TGCAGCGTCTCGACAGGGGTTAACTATGGCTACACCTTC. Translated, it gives CSVSTGVNYGYTF.